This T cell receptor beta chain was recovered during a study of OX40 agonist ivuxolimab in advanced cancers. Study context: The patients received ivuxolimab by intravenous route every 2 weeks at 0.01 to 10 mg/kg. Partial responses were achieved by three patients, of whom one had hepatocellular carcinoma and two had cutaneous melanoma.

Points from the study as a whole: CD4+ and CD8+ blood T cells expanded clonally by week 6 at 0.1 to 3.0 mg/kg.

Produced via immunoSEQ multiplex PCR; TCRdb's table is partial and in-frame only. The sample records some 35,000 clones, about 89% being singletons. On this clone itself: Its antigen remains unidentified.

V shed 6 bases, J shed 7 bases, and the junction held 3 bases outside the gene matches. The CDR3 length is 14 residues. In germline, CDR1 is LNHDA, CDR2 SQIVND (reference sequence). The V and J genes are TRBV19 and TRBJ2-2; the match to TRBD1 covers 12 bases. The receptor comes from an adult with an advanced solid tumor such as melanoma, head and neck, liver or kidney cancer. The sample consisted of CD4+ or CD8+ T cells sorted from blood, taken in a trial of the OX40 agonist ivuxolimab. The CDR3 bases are TGTGCCAGTAGAGGGACAGGGGGCGTCGGGGAGCTGTTTTTT. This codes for CASRGTGGVGELFF.